This T cell receptor beta chain was found in a study of naive and memory T cell subsets. Trimming took off 1 base at V and 6 bases at J, with 18 bases between the two ends. This CDR3 spans 16 amino acids. Broader study findings: TCR transcript changes with activation or differentiation may affect this RNA method.

Amplification of ligated cDNA took four PCR rounds with SP2 and nested alpha and beta constant primers. From the UMI-ligation and nested PCR reads, TCRdb called clonotypes with MiXCR, one entry per CDR3 protein. This table has 25,000 to 35,000 distinct CDR3 sequences, roughly 6.6% appearing once. Specified treatment: skin biopsy from PPD injection site in Mantoux-positive individual. A UMI-containing oligonucleotide was joined by 3' ligation to the TCR cDNA template. This clonotype turned up a few times. What it binds is unknown. V is TRBV5-3 and J is TRBJ2-3, with D unclear. TRBV5-3 is flagged as an ORF with uncertain function. The receptor was derived from an adult in good health. The source material was skin, sampled from a tuberculin skin test site. The CDR3 here is CARSLLLWPRTDTQYF. CDR3 bases: TGTGCCAGAAGCTTGTTGCTTTGGCCACGAACGGATACGCAGTATTTT.